The 10 T cell receptor beta chains listed next were all sequenced from one sample in a study of blood T cell repertoires in COVID-19. This table comes from immunoSEQ multiplex PCR, and its TCRdb copy is limited to in-frame clones, with some not included. The sample has about 200,000 clones, about 83% seen once. The sequenced material came from peripheral blood. Receptor source: a woman aged 50 to 65 with acute or convalescent COVID-19.

In its sample, this clone was seen once. The chain joins TRBV7-9 to TRBJ2-7; 8 bases agree with TRBD1. The CDR3 extends over 15 amino acids. The J segment lost 3 bases and the V segment lost 3 bases, leaving 7 bases of the junction unmatched. The V gene's germline CDR1 is SEHNR and CDR2 FQNEAQ (reference sequence). The CDR3 coding sequence is TGTGCCAGCAGCTTCGACGAAACAGGGGGCTACGAGCAGTACTTC. Its translation: CASSFDETGGYEQYF.

The chain employs TRBV14 and TRBJ2-7; maybe TRBD2 (6 bases). CDR1 and CDR2 from the germline V gene are SGHDN and FVKESK. V was trimmed by 3 bases and J by 0 bases, leaving 15 bases between them. The CDR3 sequence is 16 residues long. The CDR3 loop is CASSHGRDPFSYEQYF. The CDR3, as DNA: TGTGCCAGCAGCCACGGGCGGGATCCGTTCTCCTACGAGCAGTACTTC.

This clone was counted once. This rearrangement joins TRBV21-1 to TRBJ2-1; the table's TRBD1 call for D was not verified on the DNA. TRBV21-1 is deemed a pseudogene. The CDR3 length is 16 residues. The DNA of the CDR3 is TGTGCCAGCAGCAAACGGCAGGGGCTAACCTACAATGAGCAGTTCTTC. Protein sequence: CASSKRQGLTYNEQFF.

This CDR3 reads CASRRTPREAQHF. DNA for the CDR3: TGTGCCAGCAGGAGGACCCCGAGGGAAGCCCAGCATTTT. This chain joins TRBV6-5 and TRBJ1-5; D is ambiguous. The CDR3 covers 13 residues. Germline-derived CDR1 and CDR2 are MNHEY and SVGAGI. V dropped 6 bases and J dropped 11 bases, with 17 bases sitting between them.

CDR3 DNA sequence: TGTGCCAGCAGCGTAGGAACTAGTACCTACGAGCAGTACTTC. As protein: CASSVGTSTYEQYF. The chain is built from TRBV9 and TRBJ2-7, with D possibly TRBD2 on 5 matching bases. There are 14 residues in the CDR3. Germline V gene sequence: CDR1 SGDLS, CDR2 YYNGEE. The V end lost 0 bases, the J end lost 2 bases, and 9 bases lay between the germline ends.

This chain links TRBV14 with TRBJ2-5; 8 nucleotides align to TRBD2. Looked up from germline, CDR1 is SGHDN and CDR2 is FVKESK. The CDR3 totals 16 residues. Losses at the gene ends were 2 bases for V and 4 bases for J; bases not matched to a gene: 9. The CDR3 sequence: CASSQITGRARETQYF. CDR3 DNA sequence: TGTGCCAGCAGCCAAATAACCGGGAGGGCTAGAGAGACCCAGTACTTC.

V is TRBV6-5 and J is TRBJ2-1, with 11 bases that match TRBD2. In germline, CDR1 is MNHEY, CDR2 SVGAGI. The CDR3 runs 15 residues. V was clipped by 8 bases and J by 5 bases; unmatched bases: 8. CDR3 coding DNA: TGTGCCAGCGCGGCCCGACTAGCGGGAAACAATGAGCAGTTCTTC. Translation gives CASAARLAGNNEQFF.

This rearrangement joins TRBV9 to TRBJ2-7, with no clear D. In germline, CDR1 is SGDLS, CDR2 YYNGEE. The CDR3 totals 14 residues. V shed 0 bases and J shed 1 base, with 8 bases lying between them. CDR3 loop: CASSVDALSYEQYF. The CDR3 coding sequence is TGTGCCAGCAGCGTAGATGCGCTATCCTACGAGCAGTACTTC.

Only one count was recorded for this clone. The rearrangement joins TRBV15 to TRBJ2-1; tentatively, D is TRBD1 (6 bases). This CDR3 has 16 amino acids. Trimming pared 3 bases from V and 5 bases from J, leaving 17 bases between. Germline CDR1 is LNHNV and CDR2 is YYDKDF (reference sequence). CDR3 protein: CATSSGTRGYDNEQFF. For the CDR3, the DNA is TGTGCCACCAGCAGCGGAACCAGGGGTTACGACAATGAGCAGTTCTTC.

The gene calls are TRBV30 and TRBJ1-6; D not certain. The CDR3 runs 13 residues. CDR1 is GTSNPN and CDR2 is SVGIG in the germline V gene (reference sequence). Trimming pared 2 bases from V and 7 bases from J, leaving 9 bases between. The CDR3 coding sequence is TGTGCCTGGAGTAGAGGGTGGAATTCACCCCTCCACTTT. It encodes CAWSRGWNSPLHF.